A single sample is the source of the 6 T cell receptor beta chains below, sequenced in a study of blood T cell repertoires in COVID-19. TCRdb keeps only in-frame clones here, not all; method: immunoSEQ multiplex PCR. Of about 170,000 clones in the sample, roughly 80% were seen once. Source material: PBMCs or T cells enriched from blood (not recorded which). These receptors originate from a man aged 45 to 65 who had recovered from COVID-19.

The chain carries TRBV10-2 and TRBJ2-1, with no clear D. Trimming took off 6 bases at V and 6 bases at J, with 15 bases between the two ends. CDR1 is WSHSY and CDR2 is SAAADI in the germline V gene. This CDR3 has 14 amino acids. Here the CDR3 reads CASRETHTGNEQFF. The CDR3 DNA is TGCGCCAGCAGGGAGACCCATACGGGCAATGAGCAGTTCTTC.

This chain links TRBV4-1 with TRBJ1-4, with 9 bases matching TRBD1. Germline loops: CDR1 MGHRA, CDR2 YSYEKL. This CDR3 has 16 residues. Trimming removed 0 bases from V and 5 bases from J; junction bases left unmatched: 4. This CDR3 reads CASSQDPTGGNEKLFF. Here the CDR3 DNA reads TGCGCCAGCAGCCAAGACCCGACAGGGGGGAATGAAAAACTGTTTTTT.

The V call is TRBV5-1, the J call TRBJ2-3; 9 bases agree with TRBD2. The ends lost 3 bases at V and 2 bases at J; junction bases unmatched: 13. The V gene's germline CDR1 is SGHRS and CDR2 YFSETQ. The CDR3 covers 18 residues. CDR3 DNA sequence: TGCGCCAGCAGCTCCCGGGACAGACCTAGCGGGGTCACAGATACGCAGTATTTT. Its protein is CASSSRDRPSGVTDTQYF.

This clone has only one observation. The chain employs TRBV19 and TRBJ2-7; 7 nucleotides agree with TRBD1. Germline assignment: CDR1 LNHDA and CDR2 SQIVND (reference sequence). The CDR3 covers 14 residues. Trimming at V came to 3 bases and at J to 0 bases, leaving 2 bases not matched to a gene. CDR3 sequence (DNA): TGTGCCAGTAGTATCGGGACAGCCTCCTACGAGCAGTACTTC. Protein sequence: CASSIGTASYEQYF.

DNA for the CDR3: TGTGCCAGCAGCTTGACAGCCTCTGGAAACACCATATATTTT. Its protein product is CASSLTASGNTIYF. This chain joins TRBV7-9 and TRBJ1-3; weak D call: TRBD1 (5 bases). The germline CDR1 and CDR2 sequences are SEHNR and FQNEAQ (reference sequence). Trimming stripped 3 bases from V and 0 bases from J, with 6 bases between. The CDR3 sequence is 14 residues long. The full variable domain, in which reference TRBV7-9 and TRBJ1-3 provide the parts outside the CDR3, is DTGVSQNPRHKITKRGQNVTFRCDPISEHNRLYWYRQTLGQGPEFLTYFQNEAQLEKSRLLSDRFSAERPKGSFSTLEIQRTEQGDSAMYLCASSLTASGNTIYFGEGSWLTVV.

This chain links TRBV6-2 or TRBV6-3 with TRBJ1-5; D gene ambiguous. The CDR3 is 12 amino acids. Germline values: CDR1 MNHEY, CDR2 SVGEGT. V lost 2 bases, J lost 9 bases, and 8 bases lay in between. This CDR3 reads CASSYPGSPQHF. CDR3 in DNA: TGTGCCAGCAGTTACCCCGGGTCGCCCCAGCATTTT.